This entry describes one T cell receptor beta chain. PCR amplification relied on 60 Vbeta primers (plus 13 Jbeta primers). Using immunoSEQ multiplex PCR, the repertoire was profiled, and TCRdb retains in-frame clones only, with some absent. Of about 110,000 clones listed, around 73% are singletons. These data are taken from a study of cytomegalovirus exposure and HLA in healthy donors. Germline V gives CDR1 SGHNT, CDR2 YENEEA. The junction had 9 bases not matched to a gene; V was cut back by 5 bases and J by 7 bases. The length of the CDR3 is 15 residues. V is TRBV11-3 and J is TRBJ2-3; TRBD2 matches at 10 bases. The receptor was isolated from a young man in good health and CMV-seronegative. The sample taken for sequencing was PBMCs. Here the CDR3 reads CASSLGLAEANTQYF. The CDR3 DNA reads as TGTGCCAGCAGCCTAGGACTAGCGGAAGCCAATACGCAGTATTTT.